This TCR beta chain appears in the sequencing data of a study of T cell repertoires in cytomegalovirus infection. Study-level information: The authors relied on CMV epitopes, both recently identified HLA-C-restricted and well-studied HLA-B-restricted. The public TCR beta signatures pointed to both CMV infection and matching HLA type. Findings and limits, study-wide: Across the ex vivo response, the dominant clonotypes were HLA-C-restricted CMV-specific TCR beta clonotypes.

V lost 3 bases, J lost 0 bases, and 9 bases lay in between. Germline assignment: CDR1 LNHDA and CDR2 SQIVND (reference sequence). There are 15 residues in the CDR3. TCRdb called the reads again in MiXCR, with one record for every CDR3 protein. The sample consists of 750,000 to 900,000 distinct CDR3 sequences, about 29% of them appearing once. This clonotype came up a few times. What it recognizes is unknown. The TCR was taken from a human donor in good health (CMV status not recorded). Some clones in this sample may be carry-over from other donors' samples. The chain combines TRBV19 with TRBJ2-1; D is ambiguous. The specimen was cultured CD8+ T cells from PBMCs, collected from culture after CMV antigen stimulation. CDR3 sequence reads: CASSILISSYNEQFF. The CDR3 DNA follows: TGTGCCAGTAGTATCCTGATAAGCTCCTACAATGAGCAGTTCTTC.